This T cell receptor beta chain comes out of a study of identical twins. General observations from the study: Cross-sectional statistical analysis, not tracking of the same donors, underpinned the conclusions. Fewer insertions characterized abundant cord blood beta clonotypes, whereas memory repertoires showed none.

Template switching (which added a universal primer site) was used, and cDNA carried unique molecular identifiers. Via MiXCR, TCRdb re-called the 5' RACE reads, giving one row per CDR3 protein. The data show approximately 670,000 distinct CDR3 sequences, 6% to 6.5% seen once. This clonotype was detected only a few times. Its antigen is not known. Germline V gives CDR1 KGHSH, CDR2 LQKENI. The CDR3 length is 14 residues. Trimming took 2 bases from V and 6 from J, leaving 14 bases between them. The clonotype was recovered from a young man in good health. The material sequenced was naive T cells sorted from blood. The V and J genes are TRBV18 and TRBJ2-7; D may be TRBD2 (5 bases). The CDR3 loop is CASSPGLIGVEQYF. The CDR3 DNA is TGTGCCAGCTCACCAGGCTTAATCGGGGTCGAGCAGTACTTC.